This T cell receptor beta chain was recorded in a study of Ad26.COV2.S vaccination and SARS-CoV-2 variants. This CDR3 is 14 amino acids long. V lost 5 bases and J 2 bases, leaving 12 bases between the germline ends. The germline CDR1 and CDR2 sequences are MGHRA and YSYEKL. The treatment denotes: some 19 received Ad26.COV2.S at low or high dose, single or two shots; roughly five received placebo; per-sample allocation not given. Collection of samples fell on day 63 after the first vaccine or placebo injection. The method was immunoSEQ multiplex PCR; TCRdb's version includes in-frame clones alone and lacks a portion of them. The table shows 300,000 to 400,000 clones, with around 87% occurring only once. A remark on this clone: Antigen unknown.

Whole-study findings and limits: An underestimation of total T cell responses may have resulted from the TCR breadth and depth analyses.

This TCR derives from a person between 18 and 59 years old who received the Ad26.COV2.S COVID-19 vaccine or a placebo. The source was peripheral blood, collected in a trial of Ad26.COV2.S vaccine versus placebo. The chain employs TRBV4-1 and TRBJ1-1, with D hard to call. CDR3 amino acids: CASSEGNSNTEAFF. In DNA form, the CDR3 reads TGCGCCAGCAGCGAAGGAAACAGTAACACTGAAGCTTTCTTT.